This record covers a single T cell receptor (beta chain). Its antigen is still unknown. These data come from a study of cytomegalovirus exposure and HLA in healthy donors. Findings and caveats of the study: Sequencing likely produced, as an artifact, a cluster of highly shared sequence variants. A later analysis reportedly found fewer N-insertions in an Asian-associated ancestry cluster than the roughly 680-donor mean.

It was with 60 Vbeta and 13 Jbeta primers that the PCR ran. Sequencing was performed with immunoSEQ multiplex PCR; in TCRdb, only in-frame clones are kept and a portion is missing. The data show 80,000 to 100,000 clones, approximately 71% seen once. Trimming took off 2 bases at V and 1 base at J, with 8 bases between the two ends. The CDR3 length is 14 residues. Germline loops: CDR1 SGHTA, CDR2 FQGTGA. Healthy donors of bone marrow made up the group. The TCR originated in a woman younger than 35 in good health and CMV-seropositive. The V call is TRBV7-3, the J call TRBJ1-1; D unclear. The sample taken for sequencing was PBMCs. CDR3 coding DNA: TGTGCCAGCAGCTTATCAGGAACGAACACTGAAGCTTTCTTT. It specifies CASSLSGTNTEAFF.